The 9 T cell receptor beta chains listed next were all sequenced from one sample in a study of circulating and synovial CD4+ cells in juvenile arthritis. Generated by immunoSEQ multiplex PCR, the TCRdb table keeps only in-frame clones and is missing some. The data hold about 32,000 clones, with roughly 93% observed a single time. Material: CD4+ T cells from blood. These receptors all come from a human donor with juvenile idiopathic arthritis.

This chain links TRBV7-2 with TRBJ2-7, with unresolved D. V lost 5 bases to trimming and J lost 0 bases, with 11 bases between them. Germline CDR1 is SGHTA and CDR2 is FQGNSA. The CDR3 loop spans 14 amino acids. CDR3 in DNA: TGTGCCAGCAGCCCTAGACTGGTCTCCTACGAGCAGTACTTC. Amino acids: CASSPRLVSYEQYF. Full variable domain (missing parts from reference TRBV7-2 and TRBJ2-7): GAGVSQSPSNKVTEKGKDVELRCDPISGHTALYWYRQSLGQGLEFLIYFQGNSAPDKSGLPSDRFSAERTGGSVSTLTIQRTQQEDSAVYLCASSPRLVSYEQYFGPGTRLTVT.

Points on this clone: The germline gene is not matched at one end of the junction; a read error may be the cause. V and J are TRBV9 and TRBJ2-3; D remains ambiguous. Looked up from germline, CDR1 is SGDLS and CDR2 is YYNGEE. The CDR3 is 16 residues long. The CDR3 here is CARSVGPSKSTDTQYF. CDR3 DNA sequence: TGTGCCAGAAGCGTAGGTCCCTCTAAGAGCACAGATACGCAGTATTTT.

Worth noting for this clone: One junction end disagrees with the germline gene, perhaps due to a read error. The chain uses TRBV28 and TRBJ2-1, with a weak D call TRBD2 (6 bases). The CDR3 runs to 13 residues. CDR1 and CDR2 from the germline V gene are MDHEN and SYDVKM. CDR3 sequence reads: CASRYYGGAGILF. The CDR3 region has the DNA TGTGCCAGCAGATACTACGGCGGGGCAGGGATACTCTTC.

The chain carries TRBV6-6 and TRBJ2-4; D might be TRBD1 (6 bases). The germline V gene encodes CDR1 MNHNY and CDR2 SVGAGI (reference sequence). V lost 6 bases and J lost 3, with 12 bases in between. CDR3 length: 14 residues. This CDR3 reads CASSHRVDKNIQYF. The DNA of the CDR3 is TGTGCCAGCAGCCACAGGGTTGACAAAAACATTCAGTACTTC.

V and J are TRBV6-5 and TRBJ2-7; TRBD1 agrees at 8 bases. CDR3 size: 15 residues. Germline V gives CDR1 MNHEY, CDR2 SVGAGI. After removal of 4 bases from V and 5 bases from J, the junction contained 10 bases not matched to a gene. The CDR3 DNA reads as TGTGCCAGCAGTTCCTGGCGGACAGGGACCCACGAGCAGTACTTC. This encodes CASSSWRTGTHEQYF.

V gene TRBV28 combines with J gene TRBJ1-2; D is unresolved. The germline V and J ends were trimmed by 8 bases and 4 bases, with 11 bases remaining between them. This CDR3 spans 12 amino acids. Germline values: CDR1 MDHEN, CDR2 SYDVKM. CDR3 loop: CASAPVSYGYTF. The CDR3 bases are TGTGCCAGCGCTCCGGTTAGCTATGGCTACACCTTC.

CDR3 DNA: TGCGCCAGCAGGCGGAAAGAACATACCTACGAGCAGTACTTC. It is translated as CASRRKEHTYEQYF. V is TRBV10-1 and J is TRBJ2-7; D is uncertain. CDR1 is WNHNN, CDR2 SYGVQD, per germline (reference sequence). V lost 6 bases, J lost 2 bases, and 14 bases lay in between. CDR3 length equals 14 residues.

The chain combines TRBV5-1 with TRBJ2-7, with 8 nucleotides matching TRBD1. V dropped 3 bases and J dropped 1; count of bases not matched to a gene: 6. The CDR3 length is 15 residues. The germline V gene has CDR1 SGHRS and CDR2 YFSETQ. The CDR3 DNA follows: TGCGCCAGCAGCTCGTCCGGGACAGGTTCCTACGAGCAGTACTTC. Translation: CASSSSGTGSYEQYF. The complete variable domain, with remaining parts taken from reference TRBV5-1 and TRBJ2-7, reads KAGVTQTPRYLIKTRGQQVTLSCSPISGHRSVSWYQQTPGQGLQFLFEYFSETQRNKGNFPGRFSGRQFSNSRSEMNVSTLELGDSALYLCASSSSGTGSYEQYFGPGTRLTVT.

The gene calls are TRBV15 and TRBJ1-4; 7 bases match TRBD1. This CDR3 region has 16 residues. V dropped 2 bases and J dropped 3; count of bases not matched to a gene: 6. Germline V CDR1 and CDR2: LNHNV, YYDKDF (reference sequence). CDR3 residues: CATSRSTGDANEKLFF. For the CDR3, the DNA is TGTGCCACCAGCAGATCAACAGGGGACGCTAATGAAAAACTGTTTTTT. The variable domain in full, completed from reference TRBV15 and TRBJ1-4, reads DAMVIQNPRYQVTQFGKPVTLSCSQTLNHNVMYWYQQKSSQAPKLLFHYYDKDFNNEADTPDNFQSRRPNTSFCFLDIRSPGLGDTAMYLCATSRSTGDANEKLFFGSGTQLSVL.